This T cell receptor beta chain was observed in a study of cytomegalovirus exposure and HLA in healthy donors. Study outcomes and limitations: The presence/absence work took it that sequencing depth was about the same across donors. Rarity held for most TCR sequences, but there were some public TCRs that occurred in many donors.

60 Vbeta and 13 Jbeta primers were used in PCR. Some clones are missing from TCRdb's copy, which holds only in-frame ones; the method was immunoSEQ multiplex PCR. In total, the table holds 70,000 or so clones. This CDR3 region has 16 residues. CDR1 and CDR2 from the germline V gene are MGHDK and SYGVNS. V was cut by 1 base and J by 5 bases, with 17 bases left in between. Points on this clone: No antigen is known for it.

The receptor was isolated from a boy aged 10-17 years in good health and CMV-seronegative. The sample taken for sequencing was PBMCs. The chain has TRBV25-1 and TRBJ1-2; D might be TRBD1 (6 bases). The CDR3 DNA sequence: TGTGCCAGCAGTGAATCGGGGCAGGGGACGGGGTATGGCTACACCTTC. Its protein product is CASSESGQGTGYGYTF.